Detailed here is one T cell receptor beta chain. What it binds is unknown. The junction departs from the called germline gene at one end, perhaps through a read error. This record comes from a study of tumor and adjacent non-tumor tissue in lung cancer. Turning to the study itself: Stage I to III disease affected 9 to 10 men and roughly 5 women aged roughly 30 to 76. The study, taken as a whole, reports: Top 100 clones took a larger repertoire share in normal lung.

The CDR3 runs 18 residues. Germline V gene data show CDR1 as SNHLY and CDR2 as FYNNEI. The template was RNA from unsorted bulk tissue. Distant lung tissue was collected more than 3 cm away from the tumor edge. Donors were chemotherapy-naive, newly diagnosed lung cancer surgical patients in China, August–late 2014. Three rounds of nested PCR, following a modified ARM-PCR protocol, produced the TCRbeta library. TCRdb fed the multiplex PCR reads into MiXCR, producing one record per CDR3 protein. The repertoire holds about 110,000 distinct CDR3 sequences, with under 65% as singletons. The specimen sequenced was distant non-tumor lung tissue. The clonotype comes from a man in his 60s with non-small cell lung cancer. The rearrangement joins TRBV2 to TRBJ2-3; 10 nucleotides align to TRBD2. CDR3: CANRAFITSGASTDTLYF. CDR3 in DNA: TGTGCCAACAGAGCCTTCATAACTAGCGGGGCTAGCACAGATACGCTGTATTTT. The complete variable domain, with remaining parts taken from reference TRBV2 and TRBJ2-3, reads EPEVTQTPSHQVTQMGQEVILRCVPISNHLYFYWYRQILGQKVEFLVSFYNNEISEKSEIFDDQFSVERPDGSNFTLKIRSTKLEDSAMYFCANRAFITSGASTDTLYFGPGTRLTVL.